The 15 T cell receptor beta chains in this list originate from one sample, sequenced in a study of cytomegalovirus exposure and HLA in healthy donors (dated by TCRdb to between 2016 and 2019). The method was the immunoSEQ multiplex PCR assay. A mixture of 60 forward primers for TCR Vbeta segments and 13 reverse primers for TCR Jbeta segments was used in the multiplex PCR. Drawn from immuneACCESS, this table holds only the in-frame rearrangements with V and J called that TCRdb kept. Clones are partly lost; checked studies trace under half to an unresolved V gene and leave the rest unexplained. The sample records about 160,000 clones, approximately 70% of which are singletons. Roughly 7.1% of the sample belongs to the ten largest clones. Sequenced sample: PBMCs. All receptors come from a man aged 40-49 years in good health and CMV-seropositive.

The genes are TRBV29-1 and TRBJ1-1; 7 bases fit TRBD1. Germline V gives CDR1 SQVTM, CDR2 ANQGSEA. V trimming: 4 bases; J trimming: 1 base; junction bases outside the gene matches: 3. This CDR3 region has 13 residues. As DNA, the CDR3 is TGCAGCGTTGGGACAGGATCGAACACTGAAGCTTTCTTT. Translation: CSVGTGSNTEAFF. Using reference TRBV29-1 and TRBJ1-1 for the parts outside the CDR3, the full variable domain is SAVISQKPSRDICQRGTSLTIQCQVDSQVTMMFWYRQQPGQSLTLIATANQGSEATYESGFVIDKFPISRPNLTFSTLTVSNMSPEDSSIYLCSVGTGSNTEAFFGQGTRLTVV.

This clone was seen repeatedly, ten times or more. The chain carries TRBV4-1 and TRBJ1-1; D ambiguous. V was clipped by 10 bases and J by 4 bases, with 22 bases between them. This CDR3 has 15 residues. Germline lookup yields CDR1 MGHRA and CDR2 YSYEKL. CDR3 coding DNA: TGCGCCACCTTACCTGAGGGCGCGGTGGGCACTGAAGCTTTCTTT. The encoded protein is CATLPEGAVGTEAFF.

V and J are TRBV6-1 and TRBJ1-1; D is unclear. Per germline, CDR1 MNHNS and CDR2 SASEGT. The V end was cut by 4 bases, the J end by 5 bases, with 14 bases between. The CDR3 is 14 amino acids. Written as DNA, the CDR3 is TGTGCCAGCAGTGGCAAAACCTCGGGGACTGAAGCTTTCTTT. Protein sequence: CASSGKTSGTEAFF.

The genes are TRBV5-1 and TRBJ2-7; possible D gene TRBD1, 6 bases. CDR3 length equals 14 residues. Germline CDR1 and CDR2: SGHRS and YFSETQ. Trimming cost V 4 bases and J 2 bases, with 13 bases left between them. The CDR3 reads CASSQGWGTYEQYF. The CDR3 bases are TGCGCCAGCAGCCAGGGGTGGGGGACCTACGAGCAGTACTTC.

In its sample, this clone was seen a few times. The chain recombines TRBV5-5 with TRBJ1-1, with a weak D call TRBD1 (5 bases). The CDR3 runs 13 residues. Trimming pared 3 bases from V and 8 bases from J, leaving 14 bases between. The V gene's germline CDR1 is SGHKS and CDR2 YYEKEE (reference sequence). The CDR3 is CASSSRQLAEAFF. The CDR3 DNA follows: TGTGCCAGCAGCTCTCGACAGCTCGCCGAAGCTTTCTTT.

This chain connects TRBV7-3 to TRBJ1-1; D possibly corresponds to TRBD1 (5 bases). In germline, CDR1 is SGHTA, CDR2 FQGTGA. The V gene lost 4 bases and the J gene lost 4 bases, with 19 bases spanning the gap. CDR3 length equals 16 residues. Here the CDR3 DNA reads TGTGCCAGCAGCTCCTACAGCAGGGAAGATGGCACTGAAGCTTTCTTT. It codes for CASSSYSREDGTEAFF.

The rearrangement joins TRBV18 to TRBJ2-1, with 9 bases that match TRBD1. This CDR3 region has 16 residues. Per the germline V gene, CDR1 is KGHSH and CDR2 is LQKENI. V was clipped by 2 bases and J by 7 bases; unmatched bases: 9. For the CDR3, the DNA is TGTGCCAGCTCACCAAAGGGGACAGGGCTCGGGAATGAGCAGTTCTTC. Protein: CASSPKGTGLGNEQFF.

The rearrangement links TRBV7-8 to TRBJ2-7, with 9 bases matching TRBD1. With V trimmed by 5 bases and J by 6 bases, 11 bases remained unmatched. CDR1 SGHVS and CDR2 FQNEAQ come from the germline V gene. The CDR3 contains 15 residues. CDR3 in amino acids: CASSATGTGTGEQYF. DNA for the CDR3: TGTGCCAGCAGCGCGACCGGGACAGGGACTGGCGAGCAGTACTTC.

This chain links TRBV7-8 with TRBJ2-2, with 7 bases matching TRBD1. The CDR3 totals 15 residues. From germline, CDR1 is SGHVS and CDR2 FQNEAQ. V was pared by 3 bases and J by 6 bases, with 7 bases of the junction left unmatched. The CDR3 region is CASSFYPQGAGELFF. The CDR3 bases are TGTGCCAGCAGCTTCTACCCGCAGGGGGCCGGGGAGCTGTTTTTT.

Only a few counts were recorded for this clone. The V and J genes are TRBV11-2 and TRBJ2-7; 7 nucleotides agree with TRBD2. This CDR3 comprises 13 residues. The J segment lost 3 bases and the V segment lost 5 bases, leaving 4 bases of the junction unmatched. Germline lookup yields CDR1 SGHAT and CDR2 FQNNGV. The chain's CDR3 is CASSLGGGYEQYF. The CDR3 coding sequence is TGTGCCAGCAGCCTTGGGGGGGGCTACGAGCAGTACTTC. The variable domain in full, with the rest retrieved from reference TRBV11-2 and TRBJ2-7, is EAGVAQSPRYKIIEKRQSVAFWCNPISGHATLYWYQQILGQGPKLLIQFQNNGVVDDSQLPKDRFSAERLKGVDSTLKIQPAKLEDSAVYLCASSLGGGYEQYFGPGTRLTVT.

The chain uses TRBV6-1 and TRBJ2-7; tentatively, D is TRBD1 (5 bases). Trimming removed 2 bases at V and 3 bases at J, with 11 bases between. The CDR3 is 14 amino acids. Per germline, CDR1 MNHNS and CDR2 SASEGT. The CDR3, as DNA: TGTGCCAGCAGTGAATGGGGCAGAATCTACGAGCAGTACTTC. This gives the protein CASSEWGRIYEQYF.

On this clone itself: One end of the junction fails to match germline, which may point to a read error. V and J are TRBV6-5 and TRBJ2-5; possible D gene TRBD1, 5 bases. The length of the CDR3 is 13 residues. From germline, CDR1 is MNHEY and CDR2 SVGAGI. DNA for the CDR3: TGTGCCAGCAGTTTAGCAGGGCAAGGGACCCAGTACTTC. This codes for CASSLAGQGTQYF.

The chain carries TRBV5-1 and TRBJ2-1; 8 bases are a match to TRBD2. Germline lookup yields CDR1 SGHRS and CDR2 YFSETQ. The CDR3 has 16 residues. The trim removed 4 bases at V and 0 bases at J, leaving 6 bases unmatched. In DNA form, the CDR3 reads TGCGCCAGCAGCCCCGTAGCGGGGAGCTCCTACAATGAGCAGTTCTTC. Its translation is CASSPVAGSSYNEQFF.

This clone was recorded only once. This chain links TRBV5-1 with TRBJ1-6, with D unresolved. The V and J ends lost 2 bases and 7 bases respectively, with 7 bases between them. This CDR3 is 13 amino acids long. Germline values: CDR1 SGHRS, CDR2 YFSETQ. The CDR3, as DNA: TGCGCCAGCAGCTTCGAGGAGAATTCACCCCTCCACTTT. This translates into CASSFEENSPLHF.

The chain is built from TRBV18 and TRBJ2-7, with a possible D match to TRBD1 (7 bases). This CDR3 contains 14 residues. Germline CDR1 reads KGHSH; CDR2 reads LQKENI. Trimming removed 2 bases at V and 4 bases at J, with 12 bases between. The CDR3 loop reads CASSPSGGWYEQYF. The CDR3 DNA reads TGTGCCAGCTCACCATCAGGGGGGTGGTACGAGCAGTACTTC.